This TCR beta chain was profiled in a study of blood T cells in healthy people across ages. The CDR3 covers 14 residues. V was pared by 1 base and J by 11 bases, with 17 bases between. Primers used in a second PCR of roughly 6 to 12 cycles were a sample-barcoded 5' primer and a J-beta primer mix. One entry per CDR3 protein, called by TCRdb with MiXCR from the 5' RACE reads. The data contain almost 1 million distinct CDR3 sequences, just over 50% of them seen just once; the ten biggest clones take up about a fifth. The sequence derives from a woman aged 55-70 years in good health. Sequenced material: blood. J is TRBJ2-5 and V is TRBV12-3 or TRBV12-4; the D gene is possibly TRBD2 (5 bases). In DNA form, the CDR3 reads TGTGCCAGCAGTTTAGGGAGGCCCTGGGATGAGCAGTACTTC. This sequence encodes CASSLGRPWDEQYF.